This TCR beta chain was retrieved from a study of OX40 agonist ivuxolimab in advanced cancers. Study-wide background: The drug used for patients, ivuxolimab, was an agonistic anti-OX40 (CD134) antibody. Whole-study results and caveats: What antigens the expanded peripheral T cells recognized was never established.

In regard to this clone: Its antigen is not known.

Clones were sequenced by immunoSEQ multiplex PCR, and TCRdb holds only the in-frame ones, with some missing. The table has 60,000 to 70,000 clones, about 79% seen once. Germline V gene sequence: CDR1 SGDLS, CDR2 YYNGEE. J lost 0 bases, V lost 3 bases, and 5 bases had no gene match. The CDR3 is made up of 16 amino acids. The rearrangement uses TRBV9 and TRBJ1-4; 7 bases fit TRBD1. The source is an adult with an advanced solid tumor such as melanoma, head and neck, liver or kidney cancer. Sequenced here: CD4+ or CD8+ T cells sorted from blood, sampled in a trial of the OX40 agonist ivuxolimab. The CDR3 DNA sequence: TGTGCCAGCAGCGCCGGCGGGACAGCAACTAATGAAAAACTGTTTTTT. Encoded protein: CASSAGGTATNEKLFF.